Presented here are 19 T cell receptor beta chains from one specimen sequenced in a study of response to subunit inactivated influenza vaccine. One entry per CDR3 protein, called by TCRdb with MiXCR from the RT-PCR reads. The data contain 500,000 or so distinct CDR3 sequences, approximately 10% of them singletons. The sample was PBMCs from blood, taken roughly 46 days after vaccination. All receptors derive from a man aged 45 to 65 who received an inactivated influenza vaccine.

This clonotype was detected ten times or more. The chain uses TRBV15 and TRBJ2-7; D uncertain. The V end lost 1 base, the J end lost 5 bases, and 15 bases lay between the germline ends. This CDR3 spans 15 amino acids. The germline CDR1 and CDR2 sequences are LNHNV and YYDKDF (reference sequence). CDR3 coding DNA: TGTGCCACCAGCAGAGGAATAGTCCGTGCCAACGAGCAGTACTTC. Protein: CATSRGIVRANEQYF.

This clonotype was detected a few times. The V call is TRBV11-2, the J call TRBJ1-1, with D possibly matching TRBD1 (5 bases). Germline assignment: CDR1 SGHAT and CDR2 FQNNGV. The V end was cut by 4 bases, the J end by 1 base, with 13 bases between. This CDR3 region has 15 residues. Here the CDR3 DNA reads TGTGCCAGCAGCTCCACCGGGACGCGGAACACTGAAGCTTTCTTT. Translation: CASSSTGTRNTEAFF. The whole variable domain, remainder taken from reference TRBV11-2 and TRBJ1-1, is EAGVAQSPRYKIIEKRQSVAFWCNPISGHATLYWYQQILGQGPKLLIQFQNNGVVDDSQLPKDRFSAERLKGVDSTLKIQPAKLEDSAVYLCASSSTGTRNTEAFFGQGTRLTVV.

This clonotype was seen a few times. CDR3 amino acids: CASSFDRAGNEQFF. CDR3 coding DNA: TGTGCCAGCAGTTTCGACAGGGCTGGGAATGAGCAGTTCTTC. The chain uses TRBV6-5 and TRBJ2-1; 7 nucleotides agree with TRBD1. The germline V gene encodes CDR1 MNHEY and CDR2 SVGAGI. V lost 4 bases and J lost 7; bases outside the gene matches: 7. The CDR3 spans 14 residues.

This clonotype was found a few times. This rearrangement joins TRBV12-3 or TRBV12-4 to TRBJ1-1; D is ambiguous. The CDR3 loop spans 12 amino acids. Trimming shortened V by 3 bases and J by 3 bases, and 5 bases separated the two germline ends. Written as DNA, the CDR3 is TGTGCCAGCAGTTTCATCCACACTGAAGCTTTCTTT. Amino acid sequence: CASSFIHTEAFF.

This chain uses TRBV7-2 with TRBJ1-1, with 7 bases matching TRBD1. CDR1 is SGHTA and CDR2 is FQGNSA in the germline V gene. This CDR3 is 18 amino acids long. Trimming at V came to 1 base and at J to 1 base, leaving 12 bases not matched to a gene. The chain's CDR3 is CASSLGRVWSGGNTEAFF. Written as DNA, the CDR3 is TGTGCCAGCAGCTTAGGGCGCGTATGGTCAGGGGGGAACACTGAAGCTTTCTTT.

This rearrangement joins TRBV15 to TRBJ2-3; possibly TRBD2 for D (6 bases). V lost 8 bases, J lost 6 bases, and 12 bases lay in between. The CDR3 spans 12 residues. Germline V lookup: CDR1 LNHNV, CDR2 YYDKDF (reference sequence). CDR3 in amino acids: CATLTGADTQYF. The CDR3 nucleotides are TGTGCCACCTTGACGGGAGCGGATACGCAGTATTTT.

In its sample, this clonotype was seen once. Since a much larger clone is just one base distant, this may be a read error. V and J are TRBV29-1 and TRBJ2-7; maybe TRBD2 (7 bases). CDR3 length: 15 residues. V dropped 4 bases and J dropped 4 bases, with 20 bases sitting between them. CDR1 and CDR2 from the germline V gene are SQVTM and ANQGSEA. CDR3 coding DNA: TGCAGCGTTGCCAAAAGGGGGGGGTCGGAATACGAGCAGTACTTC. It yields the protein CSVAKRGGSEYEQYF.

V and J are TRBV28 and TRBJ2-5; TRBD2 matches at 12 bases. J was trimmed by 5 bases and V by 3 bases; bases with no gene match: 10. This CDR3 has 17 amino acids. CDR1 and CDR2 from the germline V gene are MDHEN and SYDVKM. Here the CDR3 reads CASSLGASGRAGETQYF. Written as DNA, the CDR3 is TGTGCCAGCAGTTTGGGGGCTAGCGGGAGGGCCGGGGAGACCCAGTACTTC.

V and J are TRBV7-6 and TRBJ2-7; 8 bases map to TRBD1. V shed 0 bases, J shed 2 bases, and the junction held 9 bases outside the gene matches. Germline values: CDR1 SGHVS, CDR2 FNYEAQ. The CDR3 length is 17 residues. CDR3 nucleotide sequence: TGTGCCAGCAGCTTAGCGCGTGGGAGACAGGGGACCTACGAGCAGTACTTC. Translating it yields CASSLARGRQGTYEQYF.

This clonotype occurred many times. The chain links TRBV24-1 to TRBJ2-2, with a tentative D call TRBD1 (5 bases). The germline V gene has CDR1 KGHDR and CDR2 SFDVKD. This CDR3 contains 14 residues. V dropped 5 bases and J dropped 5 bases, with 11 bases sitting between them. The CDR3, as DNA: TGTGCCACCAGTGTAGGACAAACGACCGGGGAGCTGTTTTTT. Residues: CATSVGQTTGELFF.

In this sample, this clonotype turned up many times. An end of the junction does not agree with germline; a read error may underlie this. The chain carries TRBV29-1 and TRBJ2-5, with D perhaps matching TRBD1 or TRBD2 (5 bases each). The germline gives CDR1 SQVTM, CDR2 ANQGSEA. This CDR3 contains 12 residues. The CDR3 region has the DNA TGCAGCGTTGAGGGGGTTCAAGGGACCCAGTACTTC. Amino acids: CSVEGVQGTQYF.

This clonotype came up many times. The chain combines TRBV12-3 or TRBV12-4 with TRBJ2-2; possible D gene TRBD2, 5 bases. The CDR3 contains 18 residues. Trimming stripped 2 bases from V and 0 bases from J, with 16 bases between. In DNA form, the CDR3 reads TGTGCCAGCAGTTTATGGCTTAGGAGCGGACCGAACACCGGGGAGCTGTTTTTT. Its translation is CASSLWLRSGPNTGELFF.

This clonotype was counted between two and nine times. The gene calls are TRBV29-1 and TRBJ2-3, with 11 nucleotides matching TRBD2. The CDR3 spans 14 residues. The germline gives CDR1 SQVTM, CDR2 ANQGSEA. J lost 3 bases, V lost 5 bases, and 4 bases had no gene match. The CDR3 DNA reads TGCAGCGTTCAGCGACTAGCGGGGACAGATACGCAGTATTTT. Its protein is CSVQRLAGTDTQYF.

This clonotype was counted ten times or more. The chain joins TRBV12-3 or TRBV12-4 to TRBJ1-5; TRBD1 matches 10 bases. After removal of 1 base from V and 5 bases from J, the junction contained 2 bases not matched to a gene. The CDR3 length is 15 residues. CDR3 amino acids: CASSLGGQGDQPQHF. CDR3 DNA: TGTGCCAGCAGTTTAGGCGGACAGGGGGATCAGCCCCAGCATTTT.

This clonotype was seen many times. CDR3 protein: CASSRPGGVKAEAFF. The CDR3 DNA reads as TGTGCCAGCAGCCGCCCAGGGGGCGTTAAGGCTGAAGCTTTCTTT. The chain combines TRBV6-1 with TRBJ1-1; 8 bases fit TRBD1. Germline CDR1 reads MNHNS; CDR2 reads SASEGT. The trim removed 6 bases at V and 6 bases at J, leaving 12 bases unmatched. The CDR3 is 15 residues long.

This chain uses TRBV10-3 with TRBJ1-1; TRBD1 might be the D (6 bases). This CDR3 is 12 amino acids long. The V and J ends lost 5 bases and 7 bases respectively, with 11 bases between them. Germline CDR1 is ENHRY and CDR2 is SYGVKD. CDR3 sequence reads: CAISLGGGEAFF. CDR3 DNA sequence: TGTGCCATCAGTTTGGGAGGGGGTGAAGCTTTCTTT.

The CDR3 region is CASSLAFMGTAQETQYF. The CDR3 nucleotides read TGTGCCAGCAGCTTAGCGTTCATGGGGACAGCACAAGAGACCCAGTACTTC. The chain recombines TRBV7-2 with TRBJ2-5, with 7 bases matching TRBD1. Germline V gene lookup returns CDR1 SGHTA and CDR2 FQGNSA. The V gene end was trimmed by 0 bases and the J gene end by 2 bases; junction bases not matched to a gene: 9. There are 17 residues in the CDR3.

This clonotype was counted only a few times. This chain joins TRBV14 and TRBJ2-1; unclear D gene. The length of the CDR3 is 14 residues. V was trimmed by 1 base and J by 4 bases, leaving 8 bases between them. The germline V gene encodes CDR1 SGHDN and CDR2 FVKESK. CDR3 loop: CASSQASGYNEQFF. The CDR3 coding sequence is TGTGCCAGCAGCCAAGCCTCAGGTTACAATGAGCAGTTCTTC.

The CDR3 region is CASSSRDSVDYEQYF. CDR3 in DNA: TGTGCCAGCAGTTCCCGGGACAGCGTGGACTACGAGCAGTACTTC. The rearrangement links TRBV28 to TRBJ2-7, with 7 bases aligning to TRBD1. The germline gives CDR1 MDHEN, CDR2 SYDVKM. The J segment lost 3 bases and the V segment lost 4 bases, leaving 9 bases of the junction unmatched. The CDR3 sequence is 15 residues long. Full variable domain (missing parts from reference TRBV28 and TRBJ2-7): DVKVTQSSRYLVKRTGEKVFLECVQDMDHENMFWYRQDPGLGLRLIYFSYDVKMKEKGDIPEGYSVSREKKERFSLILESASTNQTSMYLCASSSRDSVDYEQYFGPGTRLTVT.